One sample yielded the 21 T cell receptor beta chains listed below, sequenced in a study of T cell repertoires in ileal Crohn's disease. The assay was immunoSEQ multiplex PCR, and TCRdb's table has in-frame clones only and misses some. The table shows thousands of clones, with roughly 70% occurring only once. The specimen was ileal tissue. These receptors were taken from an adult with Crohn's disease.

This clone was detected a few times. The chain combines TRBV2 with TRBJ2-7, with TRBD1 matching over 10 bases. Germline lookup yields CDR1 SNHLY and CDR2 FYNNEI. V shed 2 bases and J 3 bases; nucleotides not matched to a gene: 13. The CDR3 is 18 amino acids. The CDR3 protein is CASSELPAPGTGDYEQYF. In nucleotides, the CDR3 is TGTGCCAGCAGTGAACTCCCCGCCCCCGGGACAGGGGACTACGAGCAGTACTTC.

The V gene is TRBV6-5, the J gene TRBJ2-5; D may be TRBD2 (7 bases). Germline loops: CDR1 MNHEY, CDR2 SVGAGI. Trimming took 2 bases from V and 2 from J, leaving 12 bases between them. CDR3 length equals 15 residues. The CDR3 DNA reads as TGTGCCAGCAGTTACGGGGGGGGCGGACAAGAGACCCAGTACTTC. It specifies CASSYGGGGQETQYF.

CDR3 loop: CASSLRDRDHEQYF. CDR3 in DNA: TGTGCCAGCAGCTTAAGGGACAGGGACCACGAGCAGTACTTC. The gene calls are TRBV7-8 and TRBJ2-5, with 9 bases matching TRBD1. The end of the DNA aligns better with TRBJ2-7, so the J call may be wrong. The CDR3 loop spans 14 amino acids. Germline V lookup: CDR1 SGHVS, CDR2 FQNEAQ.

This clone was counted a few times. The chain combines TRBV2 with TRBJ2-1, with TRBD2 matching 7 bases. Germline V lookup: CDR1 SNHLY, CDR2 FYNNEI. V shed 0 bases, J shed 4 bases, and the junction held 12 bases outside the gene matches. The CDR3 loop spans 18 amino acids. CDR3 coding DNA: TGTGCCAGCAGTGAAGCGCTTTACGGGCGGGAGCGATACAATGAGCAGTTCTTC. It codes for CASSEALYGRERYNEQFF.

This clone was counted a few times. V usage is TRBV19 and J usage is TRBJ2-2, with 9 bases matching TRBD1. After removal of 7 bases from V and 6 bases from J, the junction contained 9 bases not matched to a gene. Germline-derived CDR1 and CDR2 are LNHDA and SQIVND (reference sequence). This CDR3 has 15 residues. The CDR3 sequence is CASTHGGTGPGELFF. The CDR3 nucleotides are TGTGCCAGTACCCATGGGGGGACAGGGCCCGGGGAGCTGTTTTTT.

The gene calls are TRBV5-3 and TRBJ2-7, with 7 nucleotides matching TRBD1. TRBV5-3 is annotated as an ORF whose role is uncertain. Trimming at V came to 1 base and at J to 4 bases, leaving 5 bases not matched to a gene. The CDR3 is made up of 14 amino acids. The CDR3 DNA follows: TGTGCCAGAAGCTTGCAAGGGGGCCCATACGAGCAGTACTTC. This translates into CARSLQGGPYEQYF.

There are a few counts of this clone. The chain combines TRBV6-6 with TRBJ1-2; maybe TRBD1 (6 bases). Germline lookup yields CDR1 MNHNY and CDR2 SVGAGI (reference sequence). The CDR3 has 16 residues. Deletions cut 6 bases from V and 1 base from J, with 18 bases between. This chain's CDR3 is CASSLSDRPVNYGYTF. CDR3 in DNA: TGTGCCAGCAGCCTATCGGACAGACCGGTTAACTATGGCTACACCTTC.

The chain couples TRBV9 to TRBJ2-1, with 7 bases fitting TRBD2. The trim removed 5 bases at V and 0 bases at J, leaving 2 bases unmatched. Germline V gene sequence: CDR1 SGDLS, CDR2 YYNGEE. CDR3 length equals 14 residues. CDR3 residues: CASSRTSSYNEQFF. DNA for the CDR3: TGTGCCAGCAGTCGGACTAGCTCCTACAATGAGCAGTTCTTC.

This clone was counted between two and nine times. This chain links TRBV18 with TRBJ1-4; possibly TRBD1 for D (5 bases). The CDR3 loop spans 15 amino acids. Germline CDR1 is KGHSH and CDR2 is LQKENI. The V end was cut by 6 bases, the J end by 5 bases, with 16 bases between. The CDR3 region is CASSPGSRTNEKLFF. The CDR3 DNA sequence: TGTGCCAGCTCCCCTGGTAGTAGGACAAATGAAAAACTGTTTTTT. The full variable domain, its missing parts supplied by reference TRBV18 and TRBJ1-4, is NAGVMQNPRHLVRRRGQEARLRCSPMKGHSHVYWYRQLPEEGLKFMVYLQKENIIDESGMPKERFSAEFPKEGPSILRIQQVVRGDSAAYFCASSPGSRTNEKLFFGSGTQLSVL.

The rearrangement uses TRBV5-5 and TRBJ1-4; possible D gene TRBD1, 5 bases. The CDR3 has 13 amino acids. Trimming pared 5 bases from V and 8 bases from J, leaving 13 bases between. Germline lookup yields CDR1 SGHKS and CDR2 YYEKEE (reference sequence). CDR3 sequence reads: CASRGQVWEKLFF. The CDR3 DNA reads TGTGCCAGCAGGGGGCAGGTGTGGGAAAAACTGTTTTTT. Combining the CDR3 with reference TRBV5-5 and TRBJ1-4 gives the whole variable domain DAGVTQSPTHLIKTRGQQVTLRCSPISGHKSVSWYQQVLGQGPQFIFQYYEKEERGRGNFPDRFSARQFPNYSSELNVNALLLGDSALYLCASRGQVWEKLFFGSGTQLSVL.

The V call is TRBV9, the J call TRBJ2-1; D may be TRBD1 (5 bases). CDR1 SGDLS and CDR2 YYNGEE come from the germline V gene. This CDR3 has 14 residues. V lost 0 bases, J lost 6 bases, and 10 bases lay in between. CDR3 protein: CASSVGGQGNEQFF. In DNA, the CDR3 is TGTGCCAGCAGCGTAGGGGGTCAGGGCAATGAGCAGTTCTTC.

The chain joins TRBV9 to TRBJ1-1, with 8 bases that match TRBD1. Per germline, CDR1 SGDLS and CDR2 YYNGEE. The CDR3 extends over 16 amino acids. After removal of 3 bases from V and 5 bases from J, the junction contained 12 bases not matched to a gene. The CDR3 is CASSGSGQGASTEAFF. DNA for the CDR3: TGTGCCAGCAGCGGTAGCGGTCAGGGGGCCAGTACTGAAGCTTTCTTT.

The CDR3 here is CAWSRPDNAGYTF. CDR3 DNA: TGTGCCTGGAGTCGCCCGGACAACGCTGGCTACACCTTC. This rearrangement joins TRBV30 to TRBJ1-2; D is perhaps TRBD1 (5 bases). Germline V gene sequence: CDR1 GTSNPN, CDR2 SVGIG (reference sequence). This CDR3 has 13 residues. The V gene lost 2 bases and the J gene lost 7 bases, with 14 bases spanning the gap.

This clone occurred a few times. V and J are TRBV6-5 and TRBJ2-7; D unresolved. Trimming took off 6 bases at V and 1 base at J, with 13 bases between the two ends. The CDR3 spans 14 residues. Germline V CDR1 and CDR2: MNHEY, SVGAGI. The CDR3 DNA sequence: TGTGCCAGCAGCTTTGTTCCCGGGTCCTACGAGCAGTACTTC. Amino acids: CASSFVPGSYEQYF.

The V and J genes are TRBV29-1 and TRBJ1-2; tentative D call: TRBD1 (5 bases). Germline CDR1 reads SQVTM; CDR2 reads ANQGSEA. The length of the CDR3 is 13 residues. The ends were cut back, 1 base at V and 7 bases at J, with 13 bases in the middle. The CDR3 spells CSVEGRVDGGYTF. CDR3 nucleotide sequence: TGCAGCGTTGAAGGCAGGGTAGATGGTGGCTACACCTTC.

This clone was picked up a small number of times. The chain is built from TRBV6-6 and TRBJ1-5; D is possibly TRBD1 (5 bases). Germline CDR1 is MNHNY and CDR2 is SVGAGI (reference sequence). V lost 6 bases to trimming and J lost 3 bases, with 12 bases between them. The CDR3 is 14 amino acids. CDR3 DNA sequence: TGTGCCAGCAGCCCCGGGGGGAACAATCAGCCCCAGCATTTT. Encoded protein: CASSPGGNNQPQHF.

The chain joins TRBV9 to TRBJ1-1; D gene unclear. V lost 0 bases, J lost 1 base, and 10 bases lay in between. Germline V gene data show CDR1 as SGDLS and CDR2 as YYNGEE. The CDR3 has 15 amino acids. CDR3 loop: CASSVGGNRNTEAFF. The DNA for the CDR3 is TGTGCCAGCAGCGTAGGAGGGAATAGGAACACTGAAGCTTTCTTT.

The chain has TRBV11-2 and TRBJ2-7; tentatively, D is TRBD2 (6 bases). The CDR3 runs 15 residues. V was trimmed by 5 bases and J by 4 bases, leaving 18 bases between them. In germline, CDR1 is SGHAT, CDR2 FQNNGV. The CDR3 sequence: CASSIGRQTSYEQYF. The CDR3 DNA sequence: TGTGCCAGCAGCATAGGGCGGCAGACTAGTTACGAGCAGTACTTC.

The J gene is TRBJ2-5, the V gene TRBV10-3; 9 nucleotides align to TRBD2. There are 16 residues in the CDR3. Germline values: CDR1 ENHRY, CDR2 SYGVKD. V shed 4 bases, J shed 5 bases, and the junction held 11 bases outside the gene matches. The DNA for the CDR3 is TGTGCCATCAGTGTGGGGCGGGAGGGCCTCGAGGAGACCCAGTACTTC. As protein: CAISVGREGLEETQYF.

J is TRBJ2-7 and V is TRBV2; weak D call: TRBD1 (5 bases). Deletions cut 1 base from V and 4 bases from J, with 17 bases between. From germline, CDR1 is SNHLY and CDR2 FYNNEI. The CDR3 spans 16 residues. CDR3 region: CASSEGLRAGNYEQYF. CDR3 nucleotides: TGTGCCAGCAGTGAAGGATTAAGGGCAGGGAATTACGAGCAGTACTTC. The full variable domain, completed using reference TRBV2 and TRBJ2-7, is EPEVTQTPSHQVTQMGQEVILRCVPISNHLYFYWYRQILGQKVEFLVSFYNNEISEKSEIFDDQFSVERPDGSNFTLKIRSTKLEDSAMYFCASSEGLRAGNYEQYFGPGTRLTVT.

CDR3 in amino acids: CASSYGGYTGELFF. In DNA form, the CDR3 reads TGTGCCAGCAGTTACGGAGGGTACACCGGGGAGCTGTTTTTT. The chain couples TRBV6-6 to TRBJ2-2, with D perhaps TRBD2 (6 bases). The CDR3 sequence is 14 residues long. Trimming removed 2 bases at V and 3 bases at J, with 7 bases between. Germline lookup yields CDR1 MNHNY and CDR2 SVGAGI (reference sequence).